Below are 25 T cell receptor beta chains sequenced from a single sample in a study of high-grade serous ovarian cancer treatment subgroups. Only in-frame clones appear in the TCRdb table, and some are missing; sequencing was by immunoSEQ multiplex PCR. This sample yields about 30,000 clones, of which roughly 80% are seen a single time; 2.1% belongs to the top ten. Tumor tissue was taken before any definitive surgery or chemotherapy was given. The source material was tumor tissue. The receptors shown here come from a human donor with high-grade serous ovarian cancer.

DNA of the CDR3: TGTGCCAGCAGTCCCTTGAGGGGCTACGAGCAGTACTTC. It yields the protein CASSPLRGYEQYF. The J gene is TRBJ2-7, the V gene TRBV6-1; D may match TRBD1 or TRBD2 (5 bases each). The CDR3 covers 13 residues. The V and J ends lost 5 bases and 3 bases respectively, with 11 bases between them. Germline-derived CDR1 and CDR2 are MNHNS and SASEGT.

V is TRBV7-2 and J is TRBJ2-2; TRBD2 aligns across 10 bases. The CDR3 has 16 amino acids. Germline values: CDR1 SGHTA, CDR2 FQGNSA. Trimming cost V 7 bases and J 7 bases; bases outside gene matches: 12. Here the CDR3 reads CASIPWASGGLGELFF. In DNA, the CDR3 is TGTGCCAGCATCCCGTGGGCTAGCGGGGGCCTCGGGGAGCTGTTTTTT.

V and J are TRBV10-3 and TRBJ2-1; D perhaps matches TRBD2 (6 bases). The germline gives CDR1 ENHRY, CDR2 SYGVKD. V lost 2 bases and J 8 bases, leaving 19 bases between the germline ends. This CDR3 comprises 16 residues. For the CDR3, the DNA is TGTGCCATCAGTGAGAGCAAGACTAGGCCCCCGTATGAGCAGTTCTTC. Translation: CAISESKTRPPYEQFF.

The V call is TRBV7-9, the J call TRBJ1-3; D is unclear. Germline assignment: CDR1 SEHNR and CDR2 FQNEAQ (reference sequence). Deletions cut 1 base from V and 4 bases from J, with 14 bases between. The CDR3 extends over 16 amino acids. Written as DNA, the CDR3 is TGTGCCAGCAGCTTAGGCACAATTTCTTGGGGAAACACCATATATTTT. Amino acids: CASSLGTISWGNTIYF.

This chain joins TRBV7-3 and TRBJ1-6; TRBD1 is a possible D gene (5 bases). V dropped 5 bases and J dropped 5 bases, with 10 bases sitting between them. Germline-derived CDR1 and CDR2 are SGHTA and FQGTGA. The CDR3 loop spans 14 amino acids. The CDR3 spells CASSLGTDNSPLHF. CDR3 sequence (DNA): TGTGCCAGCAGCCTTGGGACGGATAATTCACCCCTCCACTTT.

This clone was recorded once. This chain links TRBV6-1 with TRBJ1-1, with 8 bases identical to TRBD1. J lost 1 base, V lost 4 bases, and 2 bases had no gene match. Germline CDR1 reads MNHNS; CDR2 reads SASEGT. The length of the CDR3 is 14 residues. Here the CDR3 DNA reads TGTGCCAGCAGTGGACAGGGGACGAACACTGAAGCTTTCTTT. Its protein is CASSGQGTNTEAFF.

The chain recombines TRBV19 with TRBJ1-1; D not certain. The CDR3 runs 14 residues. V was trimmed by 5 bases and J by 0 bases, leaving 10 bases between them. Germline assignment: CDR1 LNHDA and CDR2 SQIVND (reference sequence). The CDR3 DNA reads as TGTGCCAGTAGTGTTGGACTAATGAACACTGAAGCTTTCTTT. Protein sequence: CASSVGLMNTEAFF.

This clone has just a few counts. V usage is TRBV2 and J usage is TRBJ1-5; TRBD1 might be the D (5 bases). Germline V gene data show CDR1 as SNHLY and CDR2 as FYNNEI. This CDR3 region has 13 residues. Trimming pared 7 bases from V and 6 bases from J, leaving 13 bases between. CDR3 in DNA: TGTGCCAGCACGTCAGGGCAGATTCAGCCCCAGCATTTT. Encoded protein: CASTSGQIQPQHF.

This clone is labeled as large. In nucleotides, the CDR3 is TGTGCCAGCAGCGACTCACTAGCGGGGGGCAATGAGCAGTTCTTC. The encoded protein is CASSDSLAGGNEQFF. The chain carries TRBV7-9 and TRBJ2-1; TRBD2 matches at 12 bases. Looked up from germline, CDR1 is SEHNR and CDR2 is FQNEAQ (reference sequence). The CDR3 covers 15 residues. Unmatched junction bases numbered 5, after V lost 5 bases and J lost 6 bases.

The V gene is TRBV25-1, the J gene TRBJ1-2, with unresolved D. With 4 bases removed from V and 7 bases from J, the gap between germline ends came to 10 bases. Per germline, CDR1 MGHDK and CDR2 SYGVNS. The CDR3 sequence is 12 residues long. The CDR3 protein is CASSGGYGGYTF. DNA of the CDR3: TGTGCCAGCAGTGGTGGGTATGGTGGCTACACCTTC.

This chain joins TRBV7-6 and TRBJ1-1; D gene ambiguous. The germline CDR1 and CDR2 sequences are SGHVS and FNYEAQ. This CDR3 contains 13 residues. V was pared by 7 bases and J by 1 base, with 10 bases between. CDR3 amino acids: CASTPKENTEAFF. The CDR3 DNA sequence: TGTGCCAGCACTCCGAAGGAGAACACTGAAGCTTTCTTT.

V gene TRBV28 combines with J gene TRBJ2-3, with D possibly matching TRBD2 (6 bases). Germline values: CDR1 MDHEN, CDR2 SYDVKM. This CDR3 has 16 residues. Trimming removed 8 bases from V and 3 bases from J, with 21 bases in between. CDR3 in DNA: TGTGCCAGCGGCTCGACGCCCGGGAGAAGTACAGATACGCAGTATTTT. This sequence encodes CASGSTPGRSTDTQYF.

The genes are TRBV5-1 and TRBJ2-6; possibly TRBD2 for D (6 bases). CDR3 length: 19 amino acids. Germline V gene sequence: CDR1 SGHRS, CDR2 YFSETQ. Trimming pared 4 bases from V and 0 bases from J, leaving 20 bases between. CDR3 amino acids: CASSPWGESSDSGANVLTF. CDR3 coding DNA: TGCGCCAGCAGCCCCTGGGGGGAGAGTTCCGACTCTGGGGCCAACGTCCTGACTTTC. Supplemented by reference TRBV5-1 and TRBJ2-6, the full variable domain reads KAGVTQTPRYLIKTRGQQVTLSCSPISGHRSVSWYQQTPGQGLQFLFEYFSETQRNKGNFPGRFSGRQFSNSRSEMNVSTLELGDSALYLCASSPWGESSDSGANVLTFGAGSRLTVL.

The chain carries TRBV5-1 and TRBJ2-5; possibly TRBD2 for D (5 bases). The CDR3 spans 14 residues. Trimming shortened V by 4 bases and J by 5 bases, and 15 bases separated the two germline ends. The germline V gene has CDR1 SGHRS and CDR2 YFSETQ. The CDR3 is CASSPGLRVETQYF. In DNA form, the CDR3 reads TGCGCCAGCAGCCCCGGATTGAGGGTTGAGACCCAGTACTTC.

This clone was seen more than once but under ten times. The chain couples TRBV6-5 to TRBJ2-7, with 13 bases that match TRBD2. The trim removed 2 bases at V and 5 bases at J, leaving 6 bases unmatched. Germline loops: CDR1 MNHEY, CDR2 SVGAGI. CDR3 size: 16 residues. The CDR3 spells CASSYLRTSGSNEQYF. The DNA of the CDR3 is TGTGCCAGCAGTTACCTTAGGACTAGCGGGAGTAACGAGCAGTACTTC.

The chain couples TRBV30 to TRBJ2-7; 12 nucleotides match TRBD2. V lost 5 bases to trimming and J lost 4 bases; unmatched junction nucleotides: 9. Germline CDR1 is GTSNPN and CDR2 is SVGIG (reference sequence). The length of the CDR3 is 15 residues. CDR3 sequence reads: CAWDMGLAGVYEQYF. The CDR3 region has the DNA TGTGCCTGGGACATGGGACTAGCGGGCGTTTACGAGCAGTACTTC.

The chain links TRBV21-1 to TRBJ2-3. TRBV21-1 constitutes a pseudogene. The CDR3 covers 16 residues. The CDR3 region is CASSKVLETHTDTQYF. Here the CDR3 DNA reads TGTGCCAGCAGCAAAGTGCTTGAGACCCACACAGATACGCAGTATTTT.

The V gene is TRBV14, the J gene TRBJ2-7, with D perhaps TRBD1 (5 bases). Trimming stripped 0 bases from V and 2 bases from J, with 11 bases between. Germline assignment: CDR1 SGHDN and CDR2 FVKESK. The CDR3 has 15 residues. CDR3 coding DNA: TGTGCCAGCAGCCAAGAACAGGCATGGACCTACGAGCAGTACTTC. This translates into CASSQEQAWTYEQYF.

The DNA of the CDR3 is TGTGCCAGCAGTTCGCTCGGGACGGCAAATGAAAAACTGTTTTTT. This sequence encodes CASSSLGTANEKLFF. The chain combines TRBV27 with TRBJ1-4, with a possible D match to TRBD1 (5 bases). Trimming shortened V by 4 bases and J by 5 bases, and 14 bases separated the two germline ends. The CDR3 has 15 residues. Germline V gene sequence: CDR1 MNHEY, CDR2 SMNVEV (reference sequence).

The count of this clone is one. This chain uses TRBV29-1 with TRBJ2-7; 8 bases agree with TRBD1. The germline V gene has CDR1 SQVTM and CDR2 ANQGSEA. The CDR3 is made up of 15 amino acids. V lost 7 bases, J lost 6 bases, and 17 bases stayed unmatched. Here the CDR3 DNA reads TGCAGCGCTGGGACAGGTCCACTTGGCATTATCGAGCAGTACTTC. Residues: CSAGTGPLGIIEQYF.

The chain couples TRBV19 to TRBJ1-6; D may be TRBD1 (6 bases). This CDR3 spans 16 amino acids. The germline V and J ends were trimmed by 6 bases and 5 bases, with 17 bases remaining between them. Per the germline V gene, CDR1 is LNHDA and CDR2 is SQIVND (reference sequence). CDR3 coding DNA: TGTGCCAGTAGGCCTAAAGTGGGGGCGGATAATTCACCCCTCCACTTT. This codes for CASRPKVGADNSPLHF.

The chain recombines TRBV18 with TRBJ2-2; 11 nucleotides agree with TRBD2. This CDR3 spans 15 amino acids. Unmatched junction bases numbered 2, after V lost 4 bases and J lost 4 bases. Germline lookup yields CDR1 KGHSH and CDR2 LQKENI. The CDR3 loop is CASSRTSGSTGELFF. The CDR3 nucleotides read TGTGCCAGCTCACGCACTAGCGGGAGCACCGGGGAGCTGTTTTTT.

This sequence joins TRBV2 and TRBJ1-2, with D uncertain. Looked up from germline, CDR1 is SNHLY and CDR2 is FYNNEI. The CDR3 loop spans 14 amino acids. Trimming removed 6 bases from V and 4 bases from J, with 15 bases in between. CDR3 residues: CASSTIWRAYGYTF. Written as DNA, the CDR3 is TGTGCCAGCAGCACCATTTGGAGGGCCTATGGCTACACCTTC.

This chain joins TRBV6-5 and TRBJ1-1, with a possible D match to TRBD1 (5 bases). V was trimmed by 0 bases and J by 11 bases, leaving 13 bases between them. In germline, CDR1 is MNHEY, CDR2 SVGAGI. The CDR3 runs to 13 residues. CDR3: CASSYSRGVGAFF. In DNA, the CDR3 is TGTGCCAGCAGTTACTCGAGAGGGGTAGGGGCTTTCTTT.

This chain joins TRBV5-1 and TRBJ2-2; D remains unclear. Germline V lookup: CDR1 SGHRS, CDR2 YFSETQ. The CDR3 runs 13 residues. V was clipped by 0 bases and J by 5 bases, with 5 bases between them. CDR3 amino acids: CASSLAGTGELFF. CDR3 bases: TGCGCCAGCAGCTTGGCTGGAACCGGGGAGCTGTTTTTT. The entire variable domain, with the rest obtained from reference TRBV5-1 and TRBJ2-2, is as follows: KAGVTQTPRYLIKTRGQQVTLSCSPISGHRSVSWYQQTPGQGLQFLFEYFSETQRNKGNFPGRFSGRQFSNSRSEMNVSTLELGDSALYLCASSLAGTGELFFGEGSRLTVL.